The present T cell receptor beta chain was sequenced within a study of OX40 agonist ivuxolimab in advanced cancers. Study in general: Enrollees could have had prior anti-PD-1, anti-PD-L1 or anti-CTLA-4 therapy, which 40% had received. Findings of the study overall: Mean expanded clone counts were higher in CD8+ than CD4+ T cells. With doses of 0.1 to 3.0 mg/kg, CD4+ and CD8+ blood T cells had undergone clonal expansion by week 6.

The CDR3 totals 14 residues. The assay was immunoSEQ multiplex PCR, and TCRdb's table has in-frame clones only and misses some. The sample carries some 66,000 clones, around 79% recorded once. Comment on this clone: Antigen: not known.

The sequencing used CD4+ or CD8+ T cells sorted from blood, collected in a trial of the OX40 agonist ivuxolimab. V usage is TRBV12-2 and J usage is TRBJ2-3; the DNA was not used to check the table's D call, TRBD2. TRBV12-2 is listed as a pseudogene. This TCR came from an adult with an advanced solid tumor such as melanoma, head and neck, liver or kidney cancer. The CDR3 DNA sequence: TGTGCAAGTCGCCCCCCCGCGGGACCAGATACGCAGTATTTT. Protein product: CASRPPAGPDTQYF.